This T cell receptor (beta chain) was captured by sequencing in a study of OX40 agonist ivuxolimab in advanced cancers. Whole-study context: An anti-OX40 (CD134) antibody with agonistic activity, ivuxolimab, was administered to patients. Partial response was recorded in three patients: one hepatocellular carcinoma and two cutaneous melanoma cases.

Trimming left V 2 bases short and J 5 bases short, with 13 bases between. This CDR3 region has 15 residues. Germline CDR1 is SGHVS and CDR2 is FNYEAQ. About this clone itself: Antigen unknown.

Findings of the study overall: Some nonresponders also had low normalized T-cell clonal expansion.

The protocol was immunoSEQ multiplex PCR, while the TCRdb copy is restricted to in-frame clones and leaves out a portion. The table has 37,000 or so clones, more than 75% seen once. The chain recombines TRBV7-6 with TRBJ2-1, with TRBD1 as a possible D gene (5 bases). This specimen was CD4+ or CD8+ T cells sorted from blood, taken in a trial of the OX40 agonist ivuxolimab. The receptor's source is an adult with an advanced solid tumor such as melanoma, head and neck, liver or kidney cancer. The CDR3 loop reads CASSLTAAGHNEQFF. DNA for the CDR3: TGTGCCAGCAGCTTAACGGCGGCAGGGCACAATGAGCAGTTCTTC.